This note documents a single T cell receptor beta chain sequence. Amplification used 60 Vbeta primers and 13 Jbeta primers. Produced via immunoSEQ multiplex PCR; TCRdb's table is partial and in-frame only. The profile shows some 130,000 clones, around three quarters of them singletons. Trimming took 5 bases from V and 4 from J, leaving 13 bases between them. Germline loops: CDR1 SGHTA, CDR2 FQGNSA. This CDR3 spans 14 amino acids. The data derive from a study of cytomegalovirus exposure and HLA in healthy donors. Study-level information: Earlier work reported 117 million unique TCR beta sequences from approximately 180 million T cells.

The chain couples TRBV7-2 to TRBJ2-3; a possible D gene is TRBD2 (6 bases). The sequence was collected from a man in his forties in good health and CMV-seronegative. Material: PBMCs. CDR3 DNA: TGTGCCAGCAGCGGGCGGGGTTCGCCAGATACGCAGTATTTT. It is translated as CASSGRGSPDTQYF.